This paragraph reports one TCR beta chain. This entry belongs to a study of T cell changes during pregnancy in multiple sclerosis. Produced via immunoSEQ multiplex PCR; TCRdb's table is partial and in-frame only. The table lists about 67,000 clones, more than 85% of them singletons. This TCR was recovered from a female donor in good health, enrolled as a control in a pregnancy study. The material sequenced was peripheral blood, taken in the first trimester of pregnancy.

The CDR3: CASSIVGTISEQFF. In nucleotides, the CDR3 is TGTGCCAGTAGTATAGTAGGGACAATCAGTGAGCAGTTCTTC. The rearrangement joins TRBV19 to TRBJ2-1; possibly TRBD1 for D (6 bases). The V end was cut by 1 base, the J end by 9 bases, with 13 bases between. Germline V CDR1 and CDR2: LNHDA, SQIVND (reference sequence). CDR3 length equals 14 residues.